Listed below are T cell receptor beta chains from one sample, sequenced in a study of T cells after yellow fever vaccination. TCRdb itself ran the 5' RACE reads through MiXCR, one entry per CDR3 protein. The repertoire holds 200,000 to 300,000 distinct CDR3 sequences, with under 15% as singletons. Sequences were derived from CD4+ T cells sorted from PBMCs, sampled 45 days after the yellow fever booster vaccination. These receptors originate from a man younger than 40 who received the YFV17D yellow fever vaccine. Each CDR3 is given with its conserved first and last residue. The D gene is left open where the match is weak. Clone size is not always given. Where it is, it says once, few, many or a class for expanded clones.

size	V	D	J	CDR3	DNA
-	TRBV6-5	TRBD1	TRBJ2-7	CDSRTGDYEQYF	TGTGACAGCAGGACAGGGGACTACGAGCAGTACTTC
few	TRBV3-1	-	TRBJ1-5	CASSQEWSSNQPQHF	TGTGCCAGCAGCCAAGAATGGAGTAGCAATCAGCCCCAGCATTTT
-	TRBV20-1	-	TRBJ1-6	CSARDLGDPPSPLHF	TGCAGTGCTAGAGATCTAGGGGACCCGCCATCACCCCTCCACTTT
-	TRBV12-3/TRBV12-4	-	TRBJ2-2	CASSLGSPRSGRLFF	TGTGCCAGCAGTTTAGGTTCCCCCAGAAGCGGTCGACTGTTTTTT
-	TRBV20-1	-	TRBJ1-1	CSAGRVLTEAFF	TGCAGTGCGGGAAGGGTTCTCACTGAAGCTTTCTTT
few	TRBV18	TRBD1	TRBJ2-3	CASSPGQGSRDTQYF	TGTGCCAGCTCACCGGGACAGGGGTCCCGGGATACGCAGTATTTT
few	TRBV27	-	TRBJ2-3	CASSLSIGVLGADTQYF	TGTGCCAGCAGTTTATCGATTGGGGTACTAGGGGCAGATACGCAGTATTTT
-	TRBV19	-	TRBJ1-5	CASDGGQRPQHF	TGTGCCAGTGATGGAGGTCAGCGGCCCCAGCATTTT
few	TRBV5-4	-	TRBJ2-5	CASSLWLVQSQETQYF	TGTGCCAGCAGCTTATGGTTGGTACAGAGCCAAGAGACCCAGTACTTC
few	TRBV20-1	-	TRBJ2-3	CSARAPRRNTDTQYF	TGCAGTGCTAGAGCCCCCAGGAGGAACACAGATACGCAGTATTTT
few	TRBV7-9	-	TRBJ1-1	CASSPPGRTQGEAFF	TGTGCCAGCAGCCCACCAGGCAGGACCCAGGGTGAAGCTTTCTTT
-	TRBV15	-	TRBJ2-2	CATSRARANTGELFF	TGTGCCACCAGCAGAGCGCGAGCGAACACCGGGGAGCTGTTTTTT
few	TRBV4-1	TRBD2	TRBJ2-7	CASSQGLADYEQYF	TGCGCCAGCAGCCAAGGACTAGCGGACTACGAGCAGTACTTC
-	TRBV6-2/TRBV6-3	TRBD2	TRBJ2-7	CASRELSGRGYF	TGTGCCAGCAGAGAACTGAGCGGGAGAGGGTACTTC
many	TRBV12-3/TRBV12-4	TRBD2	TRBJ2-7	CASSIRTSGRDEQYF	TGTGCCAGCAGTATTCGGACTAGCGGGAGGGACGAGCAGTACTTC
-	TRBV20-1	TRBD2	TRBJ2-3	CSARTPLGLAGSTDTQYF	TGCAGTGCTAGGACCCCCCTGGGCCTAGCGGGCAGCACAGATACGCAGTATTTT
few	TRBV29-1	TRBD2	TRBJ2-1	CSVGRGRASGNEQFF	TGCAGCGTTGGGCGCGGGAGGGCCTCTGGAAATGAGCAGTTCTTC
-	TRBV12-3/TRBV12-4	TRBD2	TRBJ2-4	CASSFREASIQYF	TGTGCCAGCAGTTTTCGGGAGGCGTCCATTCAGTACTTC
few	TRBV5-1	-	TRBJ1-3	CASSQNLNTIYF	TGCGCCAGCAGTCAAAATTTGAACACCATATATTTT
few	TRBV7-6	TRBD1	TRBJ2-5	CASSPGTGVQETQYF	TGTGCCAGCAGCCCGGGGACAGGTGTCCAAGAGACCCAGTACTTC
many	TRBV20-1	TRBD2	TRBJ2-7	CSARTSGTYEQYF	TGCAGTGCTCGGACTAGCGGGACCTACGAGCAGTACTTC
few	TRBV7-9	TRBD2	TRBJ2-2	CASSPGLAENTGELFF	TGTGCCAGCAGCCCCGGACTAGCGGAGAACACCGGGGAGCTGTTTTTT
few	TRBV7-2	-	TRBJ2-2	CASSLAYRTANTGELFF	TGTGCCAGCAGCTTAGCGTATAGGACAGCGAACACCGGGGAGCTGTTTTTT
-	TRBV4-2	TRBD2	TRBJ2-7	CASSQEIAGGYEQYF	TGTGCCAGCAGCCAAGAGATAGCGGGGGGATACGAGCAGTACTTC
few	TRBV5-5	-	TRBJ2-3	CASRARTGATTDTQYF	TGTGCCAGCAGAGCACGGACGGGAGCCACCACAGATACGCAGTATTTT
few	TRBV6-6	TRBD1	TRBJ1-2	CASRDRPYGYTF	TGTGCCAGCCGGGACAGACCTTATGGCTACACCTTC
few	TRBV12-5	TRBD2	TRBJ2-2	CASGIRLAGPGTGELFF	TGTGCTAGTGGTATCCGACTAGCGGGGCCAGGAACCGGGGAGCTGTTTTTT
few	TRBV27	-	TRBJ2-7	CASSPVPVEQYF	TGTGCCAGCAGCCCAGTACCGGTGGAGCAGTACTTC
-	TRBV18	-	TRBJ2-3	CASSMDTTDTQYF	TGTGCCAGCTCAATGGACACCACAGATACGCAGTATTTT
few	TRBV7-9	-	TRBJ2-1	CASSLVTSNEQFF	TGTGCCAGCAGCTTAGTTACCTCAAATGAGCAGTTCTTC
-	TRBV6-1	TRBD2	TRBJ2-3	CASSKREATDTQYF	TGTGCCAGCAGTAAGCGGGAGGCCACAGATACGCAGTATTTT
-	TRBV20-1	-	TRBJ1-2	CSARDLGDGYTF	TGCAGTGCTAGAGATCTCGGGGATGGCTACACCTTC
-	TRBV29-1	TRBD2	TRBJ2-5	CSVLAGGLETQYF	TGCAGCGTCTTAGCGGGAGGCTTGGAGACCCAGTACTTC
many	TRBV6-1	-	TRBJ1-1	CASSAQNTEAFF	TGTGCCAGCAGTGCACAGAACACTGAAGCTTTCTTT
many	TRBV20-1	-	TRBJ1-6	CSASSNPSGSPLHF	TGCAGTGCTAGCTCGAACCCGAGTGGTTCACCCCTCCACTTT
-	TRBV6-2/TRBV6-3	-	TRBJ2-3	CARTHGTSTDTQYF	TGTGCCAGGACCCACGGGACTAGCACAGATACGCAGTATTTT
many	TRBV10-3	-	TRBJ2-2	CAAGRTNTGELFF	TGTGCCGCAGGACGGACGAACACCGGGGAGCTGTTTTTT
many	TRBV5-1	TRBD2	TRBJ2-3	CASSLGLAGADTQYF	TGTGCCAGCAGTTTAGGACTAGCGGGAGCAGATACGCAGTATTTT
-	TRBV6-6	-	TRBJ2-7	CASSYSNGAEQYF	TGTGCCAGCAGTTACTCGAACGGAGCCGAGCAGTACTTC
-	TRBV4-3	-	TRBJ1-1	CASSQVPPSGTTNTEAFF	TGCGCCAGCAGCCAAGTCCCCCCTTCCGGGACAACGAACACTGAAGCTTTCTTT
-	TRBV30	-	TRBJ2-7	CAWSFKSEQYF	TGTGCCTGGAGTTTTAAGAGCGAGCAGTACTTC
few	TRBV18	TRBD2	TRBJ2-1	CASSPPGGYNEQFF	TGTGCCAGCTCACCCCCGGGAGGCTACAATGAGCAGTTCTTC
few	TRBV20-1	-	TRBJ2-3	CSARLGGTDTQYF	TGCAGTGCTAGACTAGGGGGCACAGATACGCAGTATTTT
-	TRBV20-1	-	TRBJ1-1	CSARKGGSNTEAFF	TGCAGTGCAAGGAAGGGGGGATCAAACACTGAAGCTTTCTTT
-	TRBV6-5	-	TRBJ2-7	CASSSPGELGYEQYF	TGTGCCAGCAGTTCCCCCGGGGAGTTGGGTTACGAGCAGTACTTC
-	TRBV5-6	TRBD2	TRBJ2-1	CARGPGLIGRALYEQFF	TGTGCCAGGGGCCCCGGACTGATCGGGAGGGCCCTCTATGAGCAGTTCTTC
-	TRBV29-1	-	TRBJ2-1	CSVGGTSGYNEQFF	TGCAGCGTTGGGGGGACGTCTGGCTACAATGAGCAGTTCTTC
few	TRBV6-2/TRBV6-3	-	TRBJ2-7	CASREVQKSLKQYF	TGTGCCAGCAGGGAAGTTCAGAAGTCGCTAAAGCAGTACTTC